Only one count was recorded for the clone carrying this TCR beta chain. This specimen belongs to a study of CD8 T cells in Susac syndrome. Reverse transcription of roughly 0.45 to 1 ug RNA was carried out with random hexamers. TCRdb reprocessed the immunoSEQ multiplex PCR reads via MiXCR and lists one record per CDR3 protein. This sample has about 80,000 distinct CDR3 sequences; about 94% occur once, and the top ten carry 0.25% to 0.3%. Trimming took off 4 bases at V and 0 bases at J, with 11 bases between the two ends. Germline-derived CDR1 and CDR2 are MRHNA and SNTAGT. The CDR3 loop spans 15 amino acids.

This clonotype was obtained from a human donor in good health. The V gene is TRBV6-4, the J gene TRBJ2-3; D unresolved. The sample taken for sequencing was CD8+ T cells from PBMCs. The CDR3: CASSASDGSTDTQYF. The CDR3 nucleotides read TGTGCCAGCAGTGCATCGGACGGAAGCACAGATACGCAGTATTTT.